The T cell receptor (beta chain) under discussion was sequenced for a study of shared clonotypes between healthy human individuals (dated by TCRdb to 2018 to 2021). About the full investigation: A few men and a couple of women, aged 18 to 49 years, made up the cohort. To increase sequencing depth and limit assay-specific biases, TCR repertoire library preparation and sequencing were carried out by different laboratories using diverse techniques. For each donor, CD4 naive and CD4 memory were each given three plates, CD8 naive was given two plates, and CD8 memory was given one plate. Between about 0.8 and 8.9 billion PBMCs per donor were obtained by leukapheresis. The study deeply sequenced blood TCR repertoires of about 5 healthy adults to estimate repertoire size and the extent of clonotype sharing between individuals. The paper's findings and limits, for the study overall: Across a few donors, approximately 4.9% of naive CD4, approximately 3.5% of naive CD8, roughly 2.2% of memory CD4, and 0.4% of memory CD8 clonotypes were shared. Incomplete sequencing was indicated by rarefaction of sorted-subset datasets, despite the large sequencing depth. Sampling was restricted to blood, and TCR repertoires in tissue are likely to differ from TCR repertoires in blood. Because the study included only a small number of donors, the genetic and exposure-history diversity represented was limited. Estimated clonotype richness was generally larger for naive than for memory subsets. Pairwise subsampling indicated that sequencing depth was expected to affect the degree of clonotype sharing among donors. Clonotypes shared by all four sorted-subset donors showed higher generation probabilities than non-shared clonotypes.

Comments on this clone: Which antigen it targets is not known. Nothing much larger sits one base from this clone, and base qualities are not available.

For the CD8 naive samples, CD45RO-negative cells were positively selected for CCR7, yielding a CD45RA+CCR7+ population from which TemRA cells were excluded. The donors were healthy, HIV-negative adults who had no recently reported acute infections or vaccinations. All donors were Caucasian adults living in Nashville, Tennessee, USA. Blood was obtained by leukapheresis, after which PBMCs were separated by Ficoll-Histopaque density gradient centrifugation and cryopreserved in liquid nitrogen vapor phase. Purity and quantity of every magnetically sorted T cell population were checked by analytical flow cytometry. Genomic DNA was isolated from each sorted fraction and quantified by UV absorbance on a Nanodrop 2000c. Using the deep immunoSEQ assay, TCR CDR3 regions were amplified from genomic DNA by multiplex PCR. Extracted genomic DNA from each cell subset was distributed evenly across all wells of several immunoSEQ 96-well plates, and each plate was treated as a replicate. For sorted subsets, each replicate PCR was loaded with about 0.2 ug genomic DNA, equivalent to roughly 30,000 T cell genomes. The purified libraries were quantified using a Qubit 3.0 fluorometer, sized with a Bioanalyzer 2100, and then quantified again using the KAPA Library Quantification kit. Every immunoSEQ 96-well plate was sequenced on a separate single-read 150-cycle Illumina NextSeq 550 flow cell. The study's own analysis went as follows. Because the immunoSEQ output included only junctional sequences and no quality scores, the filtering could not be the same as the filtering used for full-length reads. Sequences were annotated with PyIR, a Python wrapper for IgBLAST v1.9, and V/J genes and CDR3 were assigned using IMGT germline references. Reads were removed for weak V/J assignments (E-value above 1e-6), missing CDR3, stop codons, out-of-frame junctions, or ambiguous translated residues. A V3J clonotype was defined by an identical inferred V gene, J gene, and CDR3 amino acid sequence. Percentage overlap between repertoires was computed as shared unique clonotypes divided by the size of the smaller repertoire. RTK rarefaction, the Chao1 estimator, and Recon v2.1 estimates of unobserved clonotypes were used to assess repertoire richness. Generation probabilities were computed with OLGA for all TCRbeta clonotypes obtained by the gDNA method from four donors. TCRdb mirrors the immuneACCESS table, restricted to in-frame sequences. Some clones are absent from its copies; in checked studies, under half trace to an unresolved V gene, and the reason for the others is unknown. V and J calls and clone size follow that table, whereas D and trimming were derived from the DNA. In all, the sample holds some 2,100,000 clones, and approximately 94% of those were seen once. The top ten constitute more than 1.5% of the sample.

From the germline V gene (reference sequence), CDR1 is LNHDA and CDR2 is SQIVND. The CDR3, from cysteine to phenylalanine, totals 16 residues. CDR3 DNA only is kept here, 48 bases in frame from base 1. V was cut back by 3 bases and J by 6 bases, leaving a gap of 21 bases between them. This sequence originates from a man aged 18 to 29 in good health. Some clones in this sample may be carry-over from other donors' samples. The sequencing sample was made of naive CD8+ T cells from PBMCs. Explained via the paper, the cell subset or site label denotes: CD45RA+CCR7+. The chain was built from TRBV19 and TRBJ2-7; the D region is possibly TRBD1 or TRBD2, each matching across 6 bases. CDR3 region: CASSIPTLRGAGEQYF. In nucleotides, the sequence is TGTGCCAGTAGTATTCCCACCTTGAGGGGGGCCGGCGAGCAGTACTTC. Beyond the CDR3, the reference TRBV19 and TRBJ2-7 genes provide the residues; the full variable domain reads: DGGITQSPKYLFRKEGQNVTLSCEQNLNHDAMYWYRQDPGQGLRLIYYSQIVNDFQKGDIAEGYSVSREKKESFPLTVTSAQKNPTAFYLCASSIPTLRGAGEQYFGPGTRLTVT.